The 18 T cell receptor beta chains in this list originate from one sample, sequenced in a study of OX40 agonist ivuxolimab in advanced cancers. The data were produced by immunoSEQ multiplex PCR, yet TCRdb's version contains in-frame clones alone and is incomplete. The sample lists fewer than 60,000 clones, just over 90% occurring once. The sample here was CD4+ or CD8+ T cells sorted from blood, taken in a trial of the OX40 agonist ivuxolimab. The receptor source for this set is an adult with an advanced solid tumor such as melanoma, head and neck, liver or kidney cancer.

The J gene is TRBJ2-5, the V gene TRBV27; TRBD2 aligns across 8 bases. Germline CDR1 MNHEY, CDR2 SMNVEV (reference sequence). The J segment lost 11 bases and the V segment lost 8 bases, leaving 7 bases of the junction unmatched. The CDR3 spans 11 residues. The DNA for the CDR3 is TGTGCCAGCCGTTACGGGGGGGAGCAGTACTTC. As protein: CASRYGGEQYF.

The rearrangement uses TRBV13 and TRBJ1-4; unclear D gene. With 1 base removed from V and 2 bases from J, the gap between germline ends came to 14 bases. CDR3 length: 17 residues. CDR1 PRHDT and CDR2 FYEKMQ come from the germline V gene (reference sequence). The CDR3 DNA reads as TGTGCCAGCAGCTTAGCCCGCCGGTTGTCGACTAATGAAAAACTGTTTTTT. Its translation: CASSLARRLSTNEKLFF.

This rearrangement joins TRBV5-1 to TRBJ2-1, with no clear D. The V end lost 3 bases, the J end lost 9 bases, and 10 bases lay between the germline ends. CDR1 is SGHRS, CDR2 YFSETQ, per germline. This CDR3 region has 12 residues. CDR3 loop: CASSSTYGEQFF. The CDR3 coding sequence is TGCGCCAGCAGCTCCACCTACGGTGAGCAGTTCTTC.

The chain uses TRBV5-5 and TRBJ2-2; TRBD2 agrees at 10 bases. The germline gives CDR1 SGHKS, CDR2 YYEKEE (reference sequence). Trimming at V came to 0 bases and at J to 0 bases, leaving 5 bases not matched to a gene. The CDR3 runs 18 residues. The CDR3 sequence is CASSLGWTSGANTGELFF. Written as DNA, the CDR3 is TGTGCCAGCAGCTTGGGCTGGACTAGCGGTGCGAACACCGGGGAGCTGTTTTTT.

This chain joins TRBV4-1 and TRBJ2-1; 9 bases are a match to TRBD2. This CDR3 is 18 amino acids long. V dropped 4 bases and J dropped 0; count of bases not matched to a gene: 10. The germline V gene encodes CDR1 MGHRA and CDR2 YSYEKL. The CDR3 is CASSREPSGTYSYNEQFF. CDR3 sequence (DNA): TGCGCCAGCAGCCGAGAACCTAGCGGGACCTACTCCTACAATGAGCAGTTCTTC.

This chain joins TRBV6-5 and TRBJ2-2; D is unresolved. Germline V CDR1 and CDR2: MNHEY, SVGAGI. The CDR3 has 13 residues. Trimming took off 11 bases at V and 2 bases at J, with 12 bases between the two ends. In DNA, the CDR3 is TGTGCCCTTAGGGCTCAAAACACCGGGGAGCTGTTTTTT. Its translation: CALRAQNTGELFF.

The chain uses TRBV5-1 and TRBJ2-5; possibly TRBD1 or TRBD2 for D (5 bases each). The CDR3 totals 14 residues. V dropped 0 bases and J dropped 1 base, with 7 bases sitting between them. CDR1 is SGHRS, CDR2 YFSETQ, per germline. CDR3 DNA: TGCGCCAGCAGCTTGGGAGGGACCCAAGAGACCCAGTACTTC. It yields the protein CASSLGGTQETQYF.

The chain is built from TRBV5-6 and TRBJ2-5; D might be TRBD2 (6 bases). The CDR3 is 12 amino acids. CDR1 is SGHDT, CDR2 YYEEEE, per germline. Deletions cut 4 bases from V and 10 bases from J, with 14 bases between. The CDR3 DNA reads TGTGCCAGCAGCCTACCTCCCGGGAGCCAGTACTTC. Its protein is CASSLPPGSQYF.

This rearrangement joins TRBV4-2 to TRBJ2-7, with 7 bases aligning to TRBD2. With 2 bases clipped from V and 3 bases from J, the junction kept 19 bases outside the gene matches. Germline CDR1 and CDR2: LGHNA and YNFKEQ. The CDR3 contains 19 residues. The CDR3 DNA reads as TGTGCCAGCAGCCAATTATATCACATTGGGGGGGGGACGGGCTACGAGCAGTACTTC. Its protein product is CASSQLYHIGGGTGYEQYF.

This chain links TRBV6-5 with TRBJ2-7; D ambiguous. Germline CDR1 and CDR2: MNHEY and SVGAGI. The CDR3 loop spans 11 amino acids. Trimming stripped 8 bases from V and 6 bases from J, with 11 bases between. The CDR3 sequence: CASLSGFEQYF. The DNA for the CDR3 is TGTGCCAGCTTGTCGGGTTTCGAGCAGTACTTC.

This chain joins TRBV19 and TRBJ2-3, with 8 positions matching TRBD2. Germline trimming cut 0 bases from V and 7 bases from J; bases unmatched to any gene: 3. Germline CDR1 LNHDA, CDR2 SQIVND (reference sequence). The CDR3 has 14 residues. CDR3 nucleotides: TGTGCCAGTAGTATAGACGGGGGGGCGAATACGCAGTATTTT. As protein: CASSIDGGANTQYF.

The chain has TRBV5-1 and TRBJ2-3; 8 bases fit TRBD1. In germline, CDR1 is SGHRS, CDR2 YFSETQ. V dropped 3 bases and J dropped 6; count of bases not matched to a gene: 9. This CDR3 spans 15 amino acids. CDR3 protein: CASSYDGQGVDTQYF. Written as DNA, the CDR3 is TGCGCCAGCAGCTACGATGGACAGGGAGTTGATACGCAGTATTTT. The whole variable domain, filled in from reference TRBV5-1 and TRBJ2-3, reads KAGVTQTPRYLIKTRGQQVTLSCSPISGHRSVSWYQQTPGQGLQFLFEYFSETQRNKGNFPGRFSGRQFSNSRSEMNVSTLELGDSALYLCASSYDGQGVDTQYFGPGTRLTVL.

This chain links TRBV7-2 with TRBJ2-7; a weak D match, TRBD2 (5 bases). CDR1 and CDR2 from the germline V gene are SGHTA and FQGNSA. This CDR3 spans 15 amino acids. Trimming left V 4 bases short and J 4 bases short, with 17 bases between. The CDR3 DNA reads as TGTGCCAGCAGCTCCCCACTTGGCGGCGGGTACGAGCAGTACTTC. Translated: CASSSPLGGGYEQYF.

CDR3 sequence: CASSQRGGERDTQYF. CDR3 bases: TGTGCCAGCAGTCAGCGGGGGGGGGAAAGGGATACGCAGTATTTT. The J gene is TRBJ2-3, the V gene TRBV6-5; 10 bases are shared with TRBD2. This CDR3 contains 15 residues. V gave up 5 bases and J gave up 6 bases; unmatched junction bases: 8. The germline V gene encodes CDR1 MNHEY and CDR2 SVGAGI.

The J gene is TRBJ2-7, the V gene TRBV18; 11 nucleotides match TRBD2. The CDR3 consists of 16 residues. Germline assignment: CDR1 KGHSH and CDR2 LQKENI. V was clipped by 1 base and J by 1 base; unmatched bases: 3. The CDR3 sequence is CASSPLAGGPSYEQYF. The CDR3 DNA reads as TGTGCCAGCTCACCACTAGCGGGAGGGCCGTCCTACGAGCAGTACTTC.

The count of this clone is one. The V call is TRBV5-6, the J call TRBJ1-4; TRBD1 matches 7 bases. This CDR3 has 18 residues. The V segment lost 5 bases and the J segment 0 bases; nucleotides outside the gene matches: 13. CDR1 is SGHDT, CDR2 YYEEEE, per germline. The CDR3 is CASSTQPGQTATNEKLFF. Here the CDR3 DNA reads TGTGCCAGCAGTACACAACCGGGACAGACTGCAACTAATGAAAAACTGTTTTTT.

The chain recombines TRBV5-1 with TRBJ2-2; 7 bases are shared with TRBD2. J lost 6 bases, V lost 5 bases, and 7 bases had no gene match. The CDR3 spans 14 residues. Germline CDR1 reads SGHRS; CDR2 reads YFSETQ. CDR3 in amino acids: CASRPGTNPGELFF. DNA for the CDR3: TGCGCCAGCAGGCCCGGGACTAATCCCGGGGAGCTGTTTTTT.

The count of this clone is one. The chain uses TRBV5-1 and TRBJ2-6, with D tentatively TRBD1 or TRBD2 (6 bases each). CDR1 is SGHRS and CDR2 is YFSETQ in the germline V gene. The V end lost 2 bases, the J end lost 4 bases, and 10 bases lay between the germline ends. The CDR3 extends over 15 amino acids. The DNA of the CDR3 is TGCGCCAGCAGCTTCGGGGGACAAGGGGCCAACGTCCTGACTTTC. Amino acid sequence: CASSFGGQGANVLTF.